This TCR beta chain appears in the sequencing data of a study of blood T cell repertoires in COVID-19. This clone has only a few counts. In the original processing: Reference gene primer amplification gave estimated nucleated cell counts. Sequencing was performed with immunoSEQ multiplex PCR; in TCRdb, only in-frame clones are kept and a portion is missing. The V and J calls and clone size were taken over from that table, and D and trimming were inferred from the DNA. The top ten hold 10% to 15% of the sample, which has about 130,000 clones, roughly 86% seen once. The clonotype comes from a human donor in a cohort sampled during active COVID-19. Sequencing was carried out using peripheral blood.

DNA for the CDR3: TGTGCCAGCAGTGATGGCCCAGGGGCAAGCAATCAGCCCCAGCATTTT. This translates into CASSDGPGASNQPQHF. The chain uses TRBV2 and TRBJ1-5; D is perhaps TRBD1 (6 bases). The germline V and J ends were trimmed by 3 bases and 1 base, with 13 bases remaining between them. CDR3 size: 16 residues. Germline V gene data show CDR1 as SNHLY and CDR2 as FYNNEI.